Shown below are 7 T cell receptor beta chains from a single sample sequenced in a study of T cells after yellow fever vaccination. TCRdb re-called the 5' RACE reads through MiXCR, storing one row per CDR3 protein. The sample shows about 400,000 distinct CDR3 sequences, more than 9% of them seen only once. The source was PBMCs, collected on the day of the first yellow fever vaccination. The receptors here all came from a man between 18 and 29 years old who received the YFV17D yellow fever vaccine.

The chain recombines TRBV12-3 or TRBV12-4 with TRBJ1-2; no clear D. The CDR3 has 14 residues. V was pared by 0 bases and J by 6 bases, with 11 bases between. This chain's CDR3 is CASSLATGGHGYTF. The CDR3 coding sequence is TGTGCCAGCAGTTTAGCGACCGGTGGTCATGGCTACACCTTC.

This clonotype was found a few times. The J gene is TRBJ1-4, the V gene TRBV5-1; D ambiguous. The CDR3 loop spans 14 amino acids. The germline CDR1 and CDR2 sequences are SGHRS and YFSETQ. The V gene lost 4 bases and the J gene lost 4 bases, with 11 bases spanning the gap. The CDR3 sequence: CASSLGPDNEKLFF. The DNA for the CDR3 is TGCGCCAGCAGCCTGGGCCCAGATAATGAAAAACTGTTTTTT.

This clonotype has at least ten counts. CDR3 in DNA: TGTGCCAGCAGTTGGCGACAGGGAGTCACTGAAGCTTTCTTT. It specifies CASSWRQGVTEAFF. V and J are TRBV6-5 and TRBJ1-1, with TRBD1 matching 7 bases. Germline CDR1 reads MNHEY; CDR2 reads SVGAGI. V lost 4 bases and J lost 4; bases outside the gene matches: 6. The CDR3 extends over 14 amino acids.

The chain couples TRBV19 to TRBJ2-2; TRBD2 aligns across 7 bases. The CDR3 runs to 14 residues. V lost 1 base, J lost 5 bases, and 1 base stayed unmatched. The germline gives CDR1 LNHDA, CDR2 SQIVND (reference sequence). The CDR3 DNA follows: TGTGCCAGTAGTATAGTCGGGGGGACCGGGGAGCTGTTTTTT. This encodes CASSIVGGTGELFF.

Only a few counts were recorded for this clonotype. V and J are TRBV6-1 and TRBJ2-7, with TRBD1 matching 8 bases. The V segment lost 6 bases and the J segment 6 bases; nucleotides outside the gene matches: 16. Germline CDR1 MNHNS, CDR2 SASEGT. CDR3 size: 16 residues. DNA for the CDR3: TGTGCCAGCAGGCTACGACTCGGGACAGGAACTTCCGAGCAGTACTTC. Its protein product is CASRLRLGTGTSEQYF.

V is TRBV6-2 or TRBV6-3 and J is TRBJ2-7; 8 positions agree with TRBD1. Germline CDR1 is MNHEY and CDR2 is SVGEGT. This CDR3 is built from 16 residues. Trimming removed 4 bases from V and 4 bases from J; junction bases left unmatched: 12. Here the CDR3 DNA reads TGTGCCAGCAGTTCCCCCTCTCTCAGGGGGCCTTACGAGCAGTACTTC. It codes for CASSSPSLRGPYEQYF.

The chain has TRBV9 and TRBJ2-5; TRBD1 agrees at 10 bases. This CDR3 is 14 amino acids long. The germline V gene encodes CDR1 SGDLS and CDR2 YYNGEE. The trim removed 3 bases at V and 5 bases at J, leaving 4 bases unmatched. In nucleotides, the CDR3 is TGTGCCAGCAGCGAGACAGGGGGCCTGGAGACCCAGTACTTC. This gives the protein CASSETGGLETQYF.